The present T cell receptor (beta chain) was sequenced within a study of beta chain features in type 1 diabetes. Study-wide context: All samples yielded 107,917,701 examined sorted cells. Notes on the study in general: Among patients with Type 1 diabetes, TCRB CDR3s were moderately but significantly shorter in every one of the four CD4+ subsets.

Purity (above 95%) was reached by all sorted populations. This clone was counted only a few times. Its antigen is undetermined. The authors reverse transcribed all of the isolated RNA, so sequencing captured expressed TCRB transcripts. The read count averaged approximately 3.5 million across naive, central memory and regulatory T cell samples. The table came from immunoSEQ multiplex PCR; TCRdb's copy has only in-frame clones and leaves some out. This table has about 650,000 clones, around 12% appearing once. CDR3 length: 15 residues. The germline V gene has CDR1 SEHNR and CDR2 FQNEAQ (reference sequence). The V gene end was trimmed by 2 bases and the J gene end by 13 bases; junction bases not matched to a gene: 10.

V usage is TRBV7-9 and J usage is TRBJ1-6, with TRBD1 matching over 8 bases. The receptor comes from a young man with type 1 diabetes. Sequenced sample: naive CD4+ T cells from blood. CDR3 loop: CASSLHGQGLSPLHF. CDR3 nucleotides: TGTGCCAGCAGCTTACATGGACAGGGCTTATCTCCCCTCCACTTT.